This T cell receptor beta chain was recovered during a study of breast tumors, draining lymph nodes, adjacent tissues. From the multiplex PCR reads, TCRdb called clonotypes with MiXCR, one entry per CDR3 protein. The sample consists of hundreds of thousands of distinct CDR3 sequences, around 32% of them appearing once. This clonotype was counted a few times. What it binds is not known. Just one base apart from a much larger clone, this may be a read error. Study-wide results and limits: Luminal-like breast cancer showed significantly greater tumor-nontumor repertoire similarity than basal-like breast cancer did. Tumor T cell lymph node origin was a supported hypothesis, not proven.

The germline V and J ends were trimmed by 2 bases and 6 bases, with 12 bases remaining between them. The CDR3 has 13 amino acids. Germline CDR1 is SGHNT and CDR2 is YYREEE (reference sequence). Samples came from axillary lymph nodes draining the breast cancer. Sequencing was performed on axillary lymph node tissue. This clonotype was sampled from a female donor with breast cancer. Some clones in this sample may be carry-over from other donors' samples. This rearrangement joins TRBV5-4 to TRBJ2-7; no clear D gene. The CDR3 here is CASSLVGPSEQYF. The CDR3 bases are TGTGCCAGCAGCTTAGTGGGTCCGTCCGAGCAGTACTTC.